One sample yielded the 6 T cell receptor beta chains listed below, sequenced in a study of T cell clonotyping in hematopoietic cell transplantation. The time point: recipient sample about 28 days before transplant, after cytoreduction. Sequenced by immunoSEQ multiplex PCR; TCRdb stores in-frame clones only, minus some. The table lists some 28,000 clones, approximately 77% of them singletons. The sample here was peripheral blood mononuclear cells, taken before stem cell transplant. Source of these receptors: a man aged 35 to 55 with acute myeloid leukemia. Some clones in this sample may be carry-over from other donors' samples.

CDR3 coding DNA: TGTGCCAGCAGCTTAGAACTAGCGGGAGGCGGTGAGCAGTTCTTC. Amino acid sequence: CASSLELAGGGEQFF. This chain uses TRBV7-9 with TRBJ2-1, with 12 positions matching TRBD2. The CDR3 consists of 15 residues. Germline loops: CDR1 SEHNR, CDR2 FQNEAQ (reference sequence). Trimming cost V 1 base and J 9 bases; bases outside gene matches: 4.

V is TRBV15 and J is TRBJ2-3; D is unresolved. Germline loops: CDR1 LNHNV, CDR2 YYDKDF (reference sequence). V lost 1 base and J lost 6, with 5 bases in between. This CDR3 contains 12 residues. The CDR3 is CATSRASDTQYF. In nucleotides, the CDR3 is TGTGCCACCAGCAGAGCAAGTGATACGCAGTATTTT. The full variable domain, completed using reference TRBV15 and TRBJ2-3, is DAMVIQNPRYQVTQFGKPVTLSCSQTLNHNVMYWYQQKSSQAPKLLFHYYDKDFNNEADTPDNFQSRRPNTSFCFLDIRSPGLGDTAMYLCATSRASDTQYFGPGTRLTVL.

The J gene is TRBJ2-4, the V gene TRBV5-8; the D is unclear. Between the trimmed V and J ends, which lost 0 bases and 3 bases, there was a span of 10 bases. The length of the CDR3 is 15 residues. CDR1 and CDR2 (germline): SGHTS, YDEGEE. CDR3 residues: CASSLGSAVKNIQYF. As DNA, the CDR3 is TGTGCCAGCAGCTTGGGGTCCGCGGTCAAAAACATTCAGTACTTC.

This chain connects TRBV5-1 to TRBJ1-1, with no clear D. Germline V lookup: CDR1 SGHRS, CDR2 YFSETQ. This CDR3 has 13 residues. With 1 base removed from V and 1 base from J, the gap between germline ends came to 5 bases. The CDR3 DNA sequence: TGCGCCAGCAGCTTGAGGGCGAACACTGAAGCTTTCTTT. This gives the protein CASSLRANTEAFF.

V is TRBV5-6 and J is TRBJ1-2; TRBD1 might be the D (6 bases). CDR3 length: 17 residues. Per the germline V gene, CDR1 is SGHDT and CDR2 is YYEEEE. Trimming took 0 bases from V and 4 from J, leaving 19 bases between them. The CDR3 bases are TGTGCCAGCAGCTTGGCGCGTTGGGGGGCTTCGCTCTATGGCTACACCTTC. Amino acids: CASSLARWGASLYGYTF.

About this clone: The same CDR3 is also encoded by other DNA sequences in this sample. This sequence joins TRBV5-1 and TRBJ1-1; the D is unclear. Germline V gene data show CDR1 as SGHRS and CDR2 as YFSETQ. V was shortened by 2 bases and J by 1 base, with 9 bases between the two germline ends. The CDR3 spans 14 residues. CDR3 sequence reads: CASSLAGRNTEAFF. CDR3 coding DNA: TGCGCCAGCAGCTTAGCGGGGAGGAACACTGAAGCTTTCTTT.